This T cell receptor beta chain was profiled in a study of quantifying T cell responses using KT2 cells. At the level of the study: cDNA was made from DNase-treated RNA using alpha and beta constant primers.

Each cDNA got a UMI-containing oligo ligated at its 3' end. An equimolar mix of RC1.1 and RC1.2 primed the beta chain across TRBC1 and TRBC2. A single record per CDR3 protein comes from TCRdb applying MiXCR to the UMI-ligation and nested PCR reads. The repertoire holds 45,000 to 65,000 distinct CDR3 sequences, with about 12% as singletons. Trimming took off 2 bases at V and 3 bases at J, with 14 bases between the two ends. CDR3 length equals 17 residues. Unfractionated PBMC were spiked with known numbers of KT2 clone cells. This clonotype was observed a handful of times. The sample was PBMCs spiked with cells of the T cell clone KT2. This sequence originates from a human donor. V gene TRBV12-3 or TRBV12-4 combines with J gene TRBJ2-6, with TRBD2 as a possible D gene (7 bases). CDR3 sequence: CASSLWGGGLGANVLTF. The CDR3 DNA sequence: TGTGCCAGCAGTTTATGGGGGGGGGGCCTTGGGGCCAACGTCCTGACTTTC.